This T cell receptor (beta chain) is from a study of cytomegalovirus exposure and HLA in healthy donors. The wider study: The same platform was used for the 120 validation repertoires and the roughly 600 first-cohort repertoires, a later analysis reported.

This clone was found a few times. The antigen is not known. Libraries were prepared by immunoSEQ multiplex PCR; TCRdb keeps only in-frame clonotypes and omits some of them. The profile shows some 180,000 clones, 86% of them singletons. From the roughly 110-subject validation cohort, which was separate from the roughly 710-subject first cohort, the donors were drawn. Study-wide results and limits: It was found in a later analysis that first-cohort TCR clusters tended to co-occur in the 130 or so validation repertoires. Whilst most TCR sequences proved rare, a subset of public TCRs occurred across many donors.

This sequence originates from a man aged 25 to 40 in good health and CMV-seropositive. The sequenced sample consisted of PBMCs.

As DNA, the CDR3 is TGTGCCAGCCCGGGGGGGTTCCAAGAGACCCAGTACTTC. Its translation: CASPGGFQETQYF. This chain joins TRBV6-1 and TRBJ2-5; 8 nucleotides match TRBD2. There are 13 residues in the CDR3. Trimming cost V 8 bases and J 1 base; bases outside gene matches: 3. Germline values: CDR1 MNHNS, CDR2 SASEGT.